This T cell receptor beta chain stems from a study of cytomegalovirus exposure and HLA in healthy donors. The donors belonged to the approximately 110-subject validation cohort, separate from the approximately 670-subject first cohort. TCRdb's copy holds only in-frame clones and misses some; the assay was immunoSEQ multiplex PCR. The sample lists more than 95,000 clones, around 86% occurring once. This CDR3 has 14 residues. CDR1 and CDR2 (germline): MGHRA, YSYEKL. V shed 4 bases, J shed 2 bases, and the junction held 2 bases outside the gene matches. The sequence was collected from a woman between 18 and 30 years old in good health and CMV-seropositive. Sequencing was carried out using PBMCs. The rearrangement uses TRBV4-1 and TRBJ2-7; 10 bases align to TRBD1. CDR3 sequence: CASSPGQGAYEQYF. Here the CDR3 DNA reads TGCGCCAGCAGCCCTGGACAGGGGGCCTACGAGCAGTACTTC.